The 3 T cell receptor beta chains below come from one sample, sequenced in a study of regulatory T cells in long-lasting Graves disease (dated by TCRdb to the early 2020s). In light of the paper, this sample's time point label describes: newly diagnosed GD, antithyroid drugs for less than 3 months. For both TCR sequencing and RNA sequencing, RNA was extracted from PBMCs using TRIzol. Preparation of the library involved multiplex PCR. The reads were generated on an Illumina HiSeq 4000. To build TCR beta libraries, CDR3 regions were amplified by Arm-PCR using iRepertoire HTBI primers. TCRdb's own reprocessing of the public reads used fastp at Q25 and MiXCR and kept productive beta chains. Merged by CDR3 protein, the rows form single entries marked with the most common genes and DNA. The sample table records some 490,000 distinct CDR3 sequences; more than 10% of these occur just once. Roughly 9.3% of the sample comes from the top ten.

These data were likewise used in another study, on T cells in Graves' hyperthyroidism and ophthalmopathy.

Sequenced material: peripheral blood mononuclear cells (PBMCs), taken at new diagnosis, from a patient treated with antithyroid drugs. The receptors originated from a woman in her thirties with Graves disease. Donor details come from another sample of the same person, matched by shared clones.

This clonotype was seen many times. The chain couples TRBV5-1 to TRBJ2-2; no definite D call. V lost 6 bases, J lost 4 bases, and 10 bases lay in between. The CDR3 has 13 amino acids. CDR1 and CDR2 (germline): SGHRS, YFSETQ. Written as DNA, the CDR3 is TGCGCCAGCAATATACGATCCACCGGGGAGCTGTTTTTT. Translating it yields CASNIRSTGELFF.

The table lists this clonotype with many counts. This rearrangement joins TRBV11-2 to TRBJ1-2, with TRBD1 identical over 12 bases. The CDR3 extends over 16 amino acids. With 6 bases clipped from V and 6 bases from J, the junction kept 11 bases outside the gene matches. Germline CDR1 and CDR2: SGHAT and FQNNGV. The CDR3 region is CASRKGRGQGADGYTF. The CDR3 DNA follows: TGTGCCAGCAGGAAAGGTCGGGGACAGGGGGCCGATGGCTACACCTTC.

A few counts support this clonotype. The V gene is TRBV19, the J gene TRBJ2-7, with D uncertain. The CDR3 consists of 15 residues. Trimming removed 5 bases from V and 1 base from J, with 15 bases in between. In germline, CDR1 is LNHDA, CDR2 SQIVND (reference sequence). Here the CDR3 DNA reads TGTGCCAGTAGTTTCTCCCACATAGCATCCTACGAGCAGTACTTC. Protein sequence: CASSFSHIASYEQYF. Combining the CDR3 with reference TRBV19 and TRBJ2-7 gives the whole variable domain DGGITQSPKYLFRKEGQNVTLSCEQNLNHDAMYWYRQDPGQGLRLIYYSQIVNDFQKGDIAEGYSVSREKKESFPLTVTSAQKNPTAFYLCASSFSHIASYEQYFGPGTRLTVT.